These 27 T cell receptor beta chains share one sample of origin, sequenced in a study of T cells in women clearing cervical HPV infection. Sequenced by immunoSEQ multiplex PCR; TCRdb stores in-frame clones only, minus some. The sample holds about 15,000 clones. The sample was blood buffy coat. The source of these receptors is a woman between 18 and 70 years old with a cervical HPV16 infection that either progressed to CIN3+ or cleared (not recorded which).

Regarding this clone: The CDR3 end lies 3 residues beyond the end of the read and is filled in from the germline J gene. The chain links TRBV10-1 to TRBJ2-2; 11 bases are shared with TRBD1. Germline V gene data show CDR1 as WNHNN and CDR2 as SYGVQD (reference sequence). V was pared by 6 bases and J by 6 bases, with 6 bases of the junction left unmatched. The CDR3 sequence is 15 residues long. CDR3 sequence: CASRAGTGGSGELFF. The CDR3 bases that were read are TGCGCCAGCAGAGCCGGGACAGGGGGATCCGGGGAG.

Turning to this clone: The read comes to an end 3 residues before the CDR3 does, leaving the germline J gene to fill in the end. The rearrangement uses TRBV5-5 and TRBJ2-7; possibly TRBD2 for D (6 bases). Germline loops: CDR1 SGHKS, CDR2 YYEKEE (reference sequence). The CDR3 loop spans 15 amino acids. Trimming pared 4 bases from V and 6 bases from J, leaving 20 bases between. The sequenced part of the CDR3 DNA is TGTGCCAGCAGCCATGGTGGGGGGAAAAGGGGCGAG. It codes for CASSHGGGKRGE. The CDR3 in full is CASSHGGGKRGEQYF.

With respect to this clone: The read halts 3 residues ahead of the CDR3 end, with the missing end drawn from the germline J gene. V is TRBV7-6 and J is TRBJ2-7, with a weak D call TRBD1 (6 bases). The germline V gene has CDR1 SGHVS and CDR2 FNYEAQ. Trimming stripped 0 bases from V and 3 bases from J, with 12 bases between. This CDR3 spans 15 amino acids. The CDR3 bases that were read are TGTGCCAGCAGCTTAGCGCAGGGGCCACACTACGAG. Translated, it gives CASSLAQGPHYE. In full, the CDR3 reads CASSLAQGPHYEQYF. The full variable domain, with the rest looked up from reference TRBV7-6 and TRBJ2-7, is GAGVSQSPRYKVTKRGQDVALRCDPISGHVSLYWYRQALGQGPEFLTYFNYEAQQDKSGLPNDRFSAERPEGSISTLTIQRTEQRDSAMYRCASSLAQGPHYEQYFGPGTRLTVT.

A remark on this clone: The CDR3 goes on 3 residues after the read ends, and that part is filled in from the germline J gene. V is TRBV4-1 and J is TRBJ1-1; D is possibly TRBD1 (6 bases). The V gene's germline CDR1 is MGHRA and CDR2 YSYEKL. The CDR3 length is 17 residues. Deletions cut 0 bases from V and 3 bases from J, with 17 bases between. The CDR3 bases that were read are TGCGCCAGCAGCCAAGATAAGGGGGGGGCGCAGGACACTGAA. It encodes CASSQDKGGAQDTE. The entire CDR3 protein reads CASSQDKGGAQDTEAFF.

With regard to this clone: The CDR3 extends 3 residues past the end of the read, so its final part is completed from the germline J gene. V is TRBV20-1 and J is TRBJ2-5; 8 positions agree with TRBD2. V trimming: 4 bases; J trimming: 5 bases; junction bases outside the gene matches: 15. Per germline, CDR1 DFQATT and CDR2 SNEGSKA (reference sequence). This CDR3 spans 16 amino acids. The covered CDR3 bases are TGCAGTGCTACCCCCGGGGGGGCGAAGTTTCCCGAGACC. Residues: CSATPGGAKFPET. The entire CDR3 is CSATPGGAKFPETQYF.

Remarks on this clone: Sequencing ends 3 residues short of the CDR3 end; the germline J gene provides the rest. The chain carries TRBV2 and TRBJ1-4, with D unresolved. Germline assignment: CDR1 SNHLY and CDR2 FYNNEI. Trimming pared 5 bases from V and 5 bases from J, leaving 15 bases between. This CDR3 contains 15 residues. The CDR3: CASSRLNFGNEKLFF. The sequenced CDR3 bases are TGTGCCAGCAGTAGACTGAATTTCGGAAATGAAAAA.

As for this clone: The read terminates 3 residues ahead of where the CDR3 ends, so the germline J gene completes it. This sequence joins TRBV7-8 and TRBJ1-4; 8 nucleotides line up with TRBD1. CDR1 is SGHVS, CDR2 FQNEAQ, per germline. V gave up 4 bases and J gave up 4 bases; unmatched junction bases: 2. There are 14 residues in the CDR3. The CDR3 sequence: CASSSTGDNEKLFF. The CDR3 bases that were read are TGTGCCAGCAGCTCGACAGGGGATAATGAAAAA. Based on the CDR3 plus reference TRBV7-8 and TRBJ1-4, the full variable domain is GAGVSQSPRYKVAKRGQDVALRCDPISGHVSLFWYQQALGQGPEFLTYFQNEAQLDKSGLPSDRFFAERPEGSVSTLKIQRTQQEDSAVYLCASSSTGDNEKLFFGSGTQLSVL.

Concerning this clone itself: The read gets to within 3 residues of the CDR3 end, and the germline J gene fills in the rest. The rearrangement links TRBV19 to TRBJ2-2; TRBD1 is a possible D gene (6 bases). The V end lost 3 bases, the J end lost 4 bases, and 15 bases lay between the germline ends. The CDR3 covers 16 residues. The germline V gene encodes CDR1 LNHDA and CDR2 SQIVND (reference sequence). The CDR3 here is CASSISQQGGTGELFF. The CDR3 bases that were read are TGTGCCAGTAGTATTAGTCAACAGGGTGGCACCGGGGAG.

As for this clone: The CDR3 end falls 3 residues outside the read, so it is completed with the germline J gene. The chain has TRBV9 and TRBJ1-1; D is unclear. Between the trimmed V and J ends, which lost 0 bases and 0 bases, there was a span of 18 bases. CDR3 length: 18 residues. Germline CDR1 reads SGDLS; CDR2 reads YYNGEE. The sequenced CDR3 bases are TGTGCCAGCAGCGTAGCCGACCTAAGACACCGAATGAACACTGAA. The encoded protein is CASSVADLRHRMNTE. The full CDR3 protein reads CASSVADLRHRMNTEAFF.

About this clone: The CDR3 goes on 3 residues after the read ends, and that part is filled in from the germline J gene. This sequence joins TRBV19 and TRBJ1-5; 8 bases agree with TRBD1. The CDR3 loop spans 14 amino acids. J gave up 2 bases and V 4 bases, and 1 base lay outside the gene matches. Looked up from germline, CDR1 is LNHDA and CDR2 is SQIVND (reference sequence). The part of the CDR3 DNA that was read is TGTGCCAGTAGTACGGGACAGGGCAATCAGCCC. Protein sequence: CASSTGQGNQP. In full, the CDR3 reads CASSTGQGNQPQHF.

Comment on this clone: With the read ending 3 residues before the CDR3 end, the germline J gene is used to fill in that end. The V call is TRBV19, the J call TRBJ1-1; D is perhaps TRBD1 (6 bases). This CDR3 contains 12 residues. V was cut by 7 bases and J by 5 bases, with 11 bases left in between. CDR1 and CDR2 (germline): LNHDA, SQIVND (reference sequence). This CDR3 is CASKTRGTEAFF. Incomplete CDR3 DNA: TGTGCCAGTAAAACCAGGGGAACTGAA. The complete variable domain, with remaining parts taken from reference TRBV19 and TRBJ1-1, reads DGGITQSPKYLFRKEGQNVTLSCEQNLNHDAMYWYRQDPGQGLRLIYYSQIVNDFQKGDIAEGYSVSREKKESFPLTVTSAQKNPTAFYLCASKTRGTEAFFGQGTRLTVV.

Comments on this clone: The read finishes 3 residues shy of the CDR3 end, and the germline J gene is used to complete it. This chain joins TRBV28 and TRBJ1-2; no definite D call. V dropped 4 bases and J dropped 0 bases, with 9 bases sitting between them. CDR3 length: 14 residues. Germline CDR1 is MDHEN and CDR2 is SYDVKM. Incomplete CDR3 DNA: TGTGCCAGCAGTTCAGTTAACGCTAACTATGGC. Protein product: CASSSVNANYG. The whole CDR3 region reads CASSSVNANYGYTF.

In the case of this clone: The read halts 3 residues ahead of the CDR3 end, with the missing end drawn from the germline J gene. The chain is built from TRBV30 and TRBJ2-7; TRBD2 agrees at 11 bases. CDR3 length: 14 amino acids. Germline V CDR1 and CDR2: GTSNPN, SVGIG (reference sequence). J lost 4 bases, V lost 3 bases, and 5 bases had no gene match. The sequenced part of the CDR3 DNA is TGTGCCTGGAGGACTAGCGGGAATGCTTACGAG. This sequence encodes CAWRTSGNAYE. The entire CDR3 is CAWRTSGNAYEQYF.

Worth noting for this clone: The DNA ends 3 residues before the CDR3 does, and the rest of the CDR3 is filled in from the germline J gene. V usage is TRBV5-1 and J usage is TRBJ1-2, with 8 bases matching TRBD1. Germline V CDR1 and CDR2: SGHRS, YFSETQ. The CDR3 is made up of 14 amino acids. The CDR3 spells CASSLRTGREGYTF. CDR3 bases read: TGCGCCAGCAGCCTTCGGACAGGGCGAGAGGGC.

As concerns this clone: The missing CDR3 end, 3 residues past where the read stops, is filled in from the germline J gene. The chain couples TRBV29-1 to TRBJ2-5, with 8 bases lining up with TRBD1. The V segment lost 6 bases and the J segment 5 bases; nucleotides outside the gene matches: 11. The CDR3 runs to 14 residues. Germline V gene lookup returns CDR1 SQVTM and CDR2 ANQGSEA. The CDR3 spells CSVARTGWSETQYF. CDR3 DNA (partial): TGCAGCGTCGCCAGGACAGGGTGGTCCGAGACC.

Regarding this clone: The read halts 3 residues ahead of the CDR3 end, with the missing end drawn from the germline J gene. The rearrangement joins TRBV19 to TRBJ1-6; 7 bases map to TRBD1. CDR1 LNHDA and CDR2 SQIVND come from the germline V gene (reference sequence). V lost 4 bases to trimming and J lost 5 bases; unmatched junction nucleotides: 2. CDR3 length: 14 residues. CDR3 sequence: CASSSGTDNSPLHF. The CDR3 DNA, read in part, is TGTGCCAGTAGTAGTGGGACAGATAATTCACCC.

CDR3 DNA (partial): TGTGCCAGCAGCTTAACTGGGACAGACTACGAG. The encoded protein is CASSLTGTDYE. From start to end, the CDR3 is CASSLTGTDYEQYF. This chain connects TRBV7-9 to TRBJ2-7, with 7 nucleotides matching TRBD1. The CDR3 goes on 3 residues after the read ends, and that part is filled in from the germline J gene. CDR1 is SEHNR, CDR2 FQNEAQ, per germline (reference sequence). J was trimmed by 3 bases and V by 2 bases; bases with no gene match: 4. The CDR3 consists of 14 residues.

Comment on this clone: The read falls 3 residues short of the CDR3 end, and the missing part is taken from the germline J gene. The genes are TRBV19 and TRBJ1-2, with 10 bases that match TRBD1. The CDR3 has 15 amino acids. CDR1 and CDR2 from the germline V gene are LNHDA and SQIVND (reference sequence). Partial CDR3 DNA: TGTGCCAGTAGTACAGAGGGACAGGGGCTTGGAAGC. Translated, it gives CASSTEGQGLGS. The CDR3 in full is CASSTEGQGLGSYTF.

The part of the CDR3 DNA that was read is TGTGCCAGCAGTGTGGCCACCGGGGAG. It translates to CASSVATGE. The entire CDR3 protein is CASSVATGELFF. V gene TRBV2 combines with J gene TRBJ2-2; no clear D. Sequencing ends 3 residues short of the CDR3 end; the germline J gene provides the rest. Germline V CDR1 and CDR2: SNHLY, FYNNEI. Trimming pared 4 bases from V and 4 bases from J, leaving 4 bases between. This CDR3 is built from 12 residues.

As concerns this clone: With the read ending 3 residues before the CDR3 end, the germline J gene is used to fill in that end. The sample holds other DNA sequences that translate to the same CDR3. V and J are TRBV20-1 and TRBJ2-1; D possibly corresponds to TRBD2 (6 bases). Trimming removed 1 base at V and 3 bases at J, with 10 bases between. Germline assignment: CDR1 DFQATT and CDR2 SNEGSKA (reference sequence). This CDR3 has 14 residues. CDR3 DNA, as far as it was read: TGCAGTGCTAGAGTGGAGGGGATCTACAATGAG. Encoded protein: CSARVEGIYNE. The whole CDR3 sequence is CSARVEGIYNEQFF.

CDR3 in amino acids: CASSLGRVAGAQINEQFF. The part of the CDR3 DNA that was read is TGTGCCAGCAGCTTAGGACGCGTGGCGGGAGCTCAGATCAATGAG. The chain couples TRBV7-8 to TRBJ2-1, with TRBD2 matching 7 bases. The read halts 3 residues ahead of the CDR3 end, with the missing end drawn from the germline J gene. The CDR3 covers 18 residues. V dropped 1 base and J dropped 6; count of bases not matched to a gene: 15. From germline, CDR1 is SGHVS and CDR2 FQNEAQ. Full variable domain (rest looked up from reference TRBV7-8 and TRBJ2-1): GAGVSQSPRYKVAKRGQDVALRCDPISGHVSLFWYQQALGQGPEFLTYFQNEAQLDKSGLPSDRFFAERPEGSVSTLKIQRTQQEDSAVYLCASSLGRVAGAQINEQFFGPGTRLTVL.

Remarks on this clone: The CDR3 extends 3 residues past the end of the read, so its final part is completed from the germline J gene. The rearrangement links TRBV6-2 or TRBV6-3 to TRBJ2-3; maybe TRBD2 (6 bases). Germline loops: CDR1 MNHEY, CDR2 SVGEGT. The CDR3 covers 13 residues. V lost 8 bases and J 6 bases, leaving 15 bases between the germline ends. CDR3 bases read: TGTGCCAGCGGACTAACCCTCGGGGATACG. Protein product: CASGLTLGDT. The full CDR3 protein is CASGLTLGDTQYF.

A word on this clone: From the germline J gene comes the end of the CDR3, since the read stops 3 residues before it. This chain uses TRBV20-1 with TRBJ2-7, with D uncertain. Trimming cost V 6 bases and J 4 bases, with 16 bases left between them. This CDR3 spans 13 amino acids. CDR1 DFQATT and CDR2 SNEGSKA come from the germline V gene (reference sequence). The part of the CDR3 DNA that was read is TGCAGTGCGACAACAACGAATTTTTACGAG. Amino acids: CSATTTNFYE. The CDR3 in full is CSATTTNFYEQYF.

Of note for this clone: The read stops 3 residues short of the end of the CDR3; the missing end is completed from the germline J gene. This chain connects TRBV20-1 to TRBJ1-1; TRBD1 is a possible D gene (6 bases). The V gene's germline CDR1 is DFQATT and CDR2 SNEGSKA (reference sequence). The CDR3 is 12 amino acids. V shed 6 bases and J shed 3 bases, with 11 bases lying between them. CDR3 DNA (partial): TGCAGTGCGGCACAGGGCGACACTGAA. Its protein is CSAAQGDTE. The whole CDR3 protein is CSAAQGDTEAFF.

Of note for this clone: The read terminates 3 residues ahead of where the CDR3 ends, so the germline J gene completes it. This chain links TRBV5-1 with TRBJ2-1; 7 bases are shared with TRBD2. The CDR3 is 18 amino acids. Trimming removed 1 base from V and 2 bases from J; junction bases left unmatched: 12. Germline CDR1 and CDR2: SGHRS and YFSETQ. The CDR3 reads CASSLFEGSGGAYNEQFF. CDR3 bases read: TGCGCCAGCAGCTTGTTCGAGGGGTCGGGGGGAGCCTACAATGAG.

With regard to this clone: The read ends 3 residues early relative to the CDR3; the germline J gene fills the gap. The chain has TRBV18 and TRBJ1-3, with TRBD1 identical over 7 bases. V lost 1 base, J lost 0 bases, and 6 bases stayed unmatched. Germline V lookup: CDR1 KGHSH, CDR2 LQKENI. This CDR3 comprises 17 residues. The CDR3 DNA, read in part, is TGTGCCAGCTCACCACTAGGACAGGCTCACTCTGGAAACACC. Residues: CASSPLGQAHSGNT. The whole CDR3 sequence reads CASSPLGQAHSGNTIYF.

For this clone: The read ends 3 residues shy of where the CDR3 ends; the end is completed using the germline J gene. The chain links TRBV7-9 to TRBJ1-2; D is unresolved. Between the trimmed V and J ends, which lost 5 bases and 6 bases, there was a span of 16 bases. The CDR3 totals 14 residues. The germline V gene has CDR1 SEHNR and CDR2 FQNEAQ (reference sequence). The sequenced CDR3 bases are TGTGCCAGCAGCCCGCCGCGGGAGTTGGATGGC. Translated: CASSPPRELDG. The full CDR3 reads CASSPPRELDGYTF.